The source of this T cell receptor (beta chain) is a study of CD8 T cells in ankylosing spondylitis. Study results and caveats: A TCR beta motif of eight highly homologous variants appeared characteristic of ankylosing spondylitis blood. In reactive arthritis synovial fluid and blood, some motif variants had been reported before. Reportedly, matched ankylosing spondylitis synovial fluid was significantly enriched for disease-linked clones.

Regarding this clonotype: Its antigen is unidentified.

Germline V gives CDR1 SQVTM, CDR2 ANQGSEA. V shed 5 bases and J shed 5 bases, with 11 bases lying between them. This CDR3 region has 12 residues. Construction of TCR beta libraries was performed using quantitative 5'-RACE with molecular barcodes. MiXCR was run by TCRdb on the 5' RACE reads, yielding one entry per CDR3 protein. The repertoire holds more than 600,000 distinct CDR3 sequences, with under 20% as singletons. V gene TRBV29-1 combines with J gene TRBJ2-3; D perhaps matches TRBD2 (5 bases). The receptor was derived from a male donor with ankylosing spondylitis. The sequencing input was blood, either unsorted or a sorted T cell fraction (not recorded which). CDR3 sequence (DNA): TGCAGCGTTCCAAGGGCGGGAGATACGCAGTATTTT. Translating gives CSVPRAGDTQYF.